The 29 T cell receptor beta chains presented below share a single source sample, sequenced in a study of blood T cell repertoires in COVID-19. Here immunoSEQ multiplex PCR was the method, and the copy in TCRdb shows in-frame clones only, minus some. This table holds 150,000 to 200,000 clones, around 76% found once. The sequenced material came from PBMCs or T cells enriched from blood (not recorded which). These receptors all stem from a woman aged 45-65 years with acute COVID-19.

The chain joins TRBV7-3 to TRBJ2-3, with 9 bases that match TRBD2. Unmatched junction bases numbered 9, after V lost 4 bases and J lost 4 bases. CDR1 and CDR2 from the germline V gene are SGHTA and FQGTGA. The CDR3 has 16 residues. For the CDR3, the DNA is TGTGCCAGCAGCTCCCGCGGGGGGGCGGTCCCAGATACGCAGTATTTT. Its translation is CASSSRGGAVPDTQYF.

The gene calls are TRBV25-1 and TRBJ2-1; D is possibly TRBD2 (6 bases). The CDR3 length is 15 residues. Germline V gene sequence: CDR1 MGHDK, CDR2 SYGVNS. Trimming took 3 bases from V and 3 from J, leaving 12 bases between them. The CDR3 region is CASSDSGLNYNEQFF. CDR3 bases: TGTGCCAGCAGTGATAGCGGTTTGAACTACAATGAGCAGTTCTTC.

This chain links TRBV24-1 with TRBJ2-1; D gene unclear. Germline CDR1 is KGHDR and CDR2 is SFDVKD. The CDR3 runs to 12 residues. Deletions cut 1 base from V and 7 bases from J, with 4 bases between. The CDR3 DNA sequence: TGTGCCACCAGTGATTTTCTTAATGAGCAGTTCTTC. Its translation: CATSDFLNEQFF.

This clone was observed a single time. The chain uses TRBV30 and TRBJ2-5; D may be TRBD2 (6 bases). Trimming shortened V by 3 bases and J by 2 bases, and 13 bases separated the two germline ends. This CDR3 region has 14 residues. The germline CDR1 and CDR2 sequences are GTSNPN and SVGIG (reference sequence). In DNA form, the CDR3 reads TGTGCCTGGAGATCGGAGCGGGTGCAAGAGACCCAGTACTTC. Protein product: CAWRSERVQETQYF.

This clone was seen a single time. The V call is TRBV5-1, the J call TRBJ1-2; 10 positions match TRBD1. The CDR3 runs 15 residues. Germline CDR1 and CDR2: SGHRS and YFSETQ. J lost 2 bases, V lost 0 bases, and 1 base had no gene match. The CDR3 region is CASSLGDRGNYGYTF. The CDR3 region has the DNA TGCGCCAGCAGCTTGGGGGACAGGGGAAACTATGGCTACACCTTC.

This chain links TRBV18 with TRBJ1-4; TRBD1 matches 7 bases. The trim removed 4 bases at V and 3 bases at J, leaving 5 bases unmatched. The CDR3 is 15 amino acids. Looked up from germline, CDR1 is KGHSH and CDR2 is LQKENI. The CDR3 region has the DNA TGTGCCAGCTCACGACAAGGGGGCCCTAATGAAAAACTGTTTTTT. Protein: CASSRQGGPNEKLFF.

This clone was seen many times. CDR3 sequence: CASSRGRNTGELFF. Here the CDR3 DNA reads TGTGCCAGCAGCCGGGGGAGGAACACCGGGGAGCTGTTTTTT. The chain joins TRBV5-4 to TRBJ2-2, with D possibly matching TRBD2 (6 bases). Germline CDR1 is SGHNT and CDR2 is YYREEE (reference sequence). Trimming shortened V by 4 bases and J by 1 base, and 8 bases separated the two germline ends. CDR3 length: 14 residues. Filled out from reference TRBV5-4 and TRBJ2-2, the complete variable domain reads ETGVTQSPTHLIKTRGQQVTLRCSSQSGHNTVSWYQQALGQGPQFIFQYYREEENGRGNFPPRFSGLQFPNYSSELNVNALELDDSALYLCASSRGRNTGELFFGEGSRLTVL.

This sequence joins TRBV6-1 and TRBJ2-7, with D perhaps matching TRBD2 (5 bases). The CDR3 runs 14 residues. Deletions cut 2 bases from V and 1 base from J, with 9 bases between. Germline V lookup: CDR1 MNHNS, CDR2 SASEGT. The CDR3, as DNA: TGTGCCAGCAGTGAACGGCGAGGGTCCTACGAGCAGTACGTC. It yields the protein CASSERRGSYEQYV.

The genes are TRBV9 and TRBJ2-2, with 8 positions matching TRBD1. There are 18 residues in the CDR3. The V gene end was trimmed by 3 bases and the J gene end by 5 bases; junction bases not matched to a gene: 15. Germline V gene sequence: CDR1 SGDLS, CDR2 YYNGEE. The CDR3 DNA reads TGTGCCAGCAGCGCCCGGACAGGGCCCCCCACGAGGACCGGGGAGCTGTTTTTT. Translation gives CASSARTGPPTRTGELFF. The variable domain in full, with the rest retrieved from reference TRBV9 and TRBJ2-2, is DSGVTQTPKHLITATGQRVTLRCSPRSGDLSVYWYQQSLDQGLQFLIQYYNGEERAKGNILERFSAQQFPDLHSELNLSSLELGDSALYFCASSARTGPPTRTGELFFGEGSRLTVL.

The V call is TRBV7-9, the J call TRBJ1-5; TRBD1 agrees at 7 bases. V lost 5 bases and J lost 4; bases outside the gene matches: 8. The CDR3 is made up of 15 amino acids. CDR1 is SEHNR, CDR2 FQNEAQ, per germline (reference sequence). DNA of the CDR3: TGTGCCAGCAGCCCCAGGGGGTCACCAAATCAGCCCCAGCATTTT. Protein: CASSPRGSPNQPQHF.

This clone is deemed medium-sized (0.01 to 0.1%). The chain has TRBV28 and TRBJ2-7, with a possible D match to TRBD1 (6 bases). The CDR3 runs 13 residues. V lost 2 bases to trimming and J lost 2 bases, with 7 bases between them. In germline, CDR1 is MDHEN, CDR2 SYDVKM. The CDR3 sequence is CASSLRDTYEQYV. In DNA form, the CDR3 reads TGTGCCAGCAGTTTACGGGACACCTACGAGCAGTACGTC.

The chain has TRBV28 and TRBJ1-6; unclear D gene. V lost 3 bases, J lost 5 bases, and 17 bases lay in between. The CDR3 is 17 amino acids. Germline assignment: CDR1 MDHEN and CDR2 SYDVKM. CDR3 nucleotide sequence: TGTGCCAGCAGTTTTCAGTCGATAAGGGAGAATAATTCACCCCTCCACTTT. This sequence encodes CASSFQSIRENNSPLHF.

This clone appeared once. J is TRBJ1-5 and V is TRBV19, with 10 nucleotides matching TRBD1. CDR3 size: 20 residues. Trimming cost V 3 bases and J 0 bases; bases outside gene matches: 14. Germline CDR1 LNHDA, CDR2 SQIVND (reference sequence). The CDR3, as DNA: TGTGCCAGTAGTATGGATGCCTCCGGGACAGGGGTTTATAGCAATCAGCCCCAGCATTTT. It encodes CASSMDASGTGVYSNQPQHF.

The genes are TRBV6-5 and TRBJ2-7; TRBD2 is a possible D gene (5 bases). CDR3 size: 14 residues. V dropped 5 bases and J dropped 7 bases, with 18 bases sitting between them. CDR1 is MNHEY and CDR2 is SVGAGI in the germline V gene. The CDR3 bases are TGTGCCAGCAGTCCGACGGACTTCAGCTGGGAGCAGTACGTC. Its protein product is CASSPTDFSWEQYV.

The V call is TRBV9, the J call TRBJ2-3; 7 bases align to TRBD2. The germline CDR1 and CDR2 sequences are SGDLS and YYNGEE. This CDR3 region has 17 residues. V gave up 2 bases and J gave up 0 bases; unmatched junction bases: 9. The CDR3 DNA reads as TGTGCCAGCAGCGTTAAACCCGGGGGGTCTAGCACAGATACGCAGTATTTT. This encodes CASSVKPGGSSTDTQYF. The full variable domain, in which reference TRBV9 and TRBJ2-3 provide the parts outside the CDR3, is DSGVTQTPKHLITATGQRVTLRCSPRSGDLSVYWYQQSLDQGLQFLIQYYNGEERAKGNILERFSAQQFPDLHSELNLSSLELGDSALYFCASSVKPGGSSTDTQYFGPGTRLTVL.

The CDR3 region has the DNA TGTGCCAGCAGCTTGGGACAGGGCTTCACTGAAGCTTTCTTT. This translates into CASSLGQGFTEAFF. This chain connects TRBV7-2 to TRBJ1-1; 9 bases line up with TRBD1. J was trimmed by 4 bases and V by 3 bases; bases with no gene match: 3. The CDR3 spans 14 residues. Germline V gene data show CDR1 as SGHTA and CDR2 as FQGNSA.

This clone was picked up a small number of times. This chain uses TRBV6-5 with TRBJ1-5; D unresolved. This CDR3 is 15 amino acids long. V lost 2 bases and J 4 bases, leaving 12 bases between the germline ends. From germline, CDR1 is MNHEY and CDR2 SVGAGI. The CDR3 bases are TGTGCCAGCAGTTACGCGGGTTTCGGGAATCAGCCCCAGCATTTT. It specifies CASSYAGFGNQPQHF.

This CDR3 is CASIRDRWGAGELFF. The DNA for the CDR3 is TGTGCCAGCATCCGGGACAGGTGGGGGGCCGGGGAGCTGTTTTTT. The rearrangement links TRBV6-5 to TRBJ2-2, with 8 bases lining up with TRBD1. Germline CDR1 reads MNHEY; CDR2 reads SVGAGI. Germline trimming cut 7 bases from V and 6 bases from J; bases unmatched to any gene: 10. CDR3 size: 15 residues.

In its sample, this clone was seen a few times. This chain uses TRBV4-1 with TRBJ2-7, with TRBD1 matching over 8 bases. The ends lost 3 bases at V and 3 bases at J; junction bases unmatched: 7. Germline V gives CDR1 MGHRA, CDR2 YSYEKL. This CDR3 spans 15 amino acids. The CDR3, as DNA: TGCGCCAGCAGCCATATGATTACAGGGGGCTACGAGCAGTACGTC. It yields the protein CASSHMITGGYEQYV.

For the CDR3, the DNA is TGTGCCTGGAGCGAGACTCTATTTTCTGGAAACACCATATATTTT. Translation gives CAWSETLFSGNTIYF. V gene TRBV30 combines with J gene TRBJ1-3; D unresolved. Trimming removed 3 bases at V and 1 base at J, with 13 bases between. Germline V gene lookup returns CDR1 GTSNPN and CDR2 SVGIG (reference sequence). This CDR3 region has 15 residues.

The chain carries TRBV7-8 and TRBJ1-5; 8 nucleotides match TRBD1. Germline-derived CDR1 and CDR2 are SGHVS and FQNEAQ. The CDR3 sequence is 16 residues long. J lost 3 bases, V lost 5 bases, and 9 bases had no gene match. CDR3 sequence reads: CASSLRQGRDNQPQHF. Here the CDR3 DNA reads TGTGCCAGCAGCCTTAGACAGGGGAGGGACAATCAGCCCCAGCATTTT. Variable domain in full (rest from reference TRBV7-8 and TRBJ1-5): GAGVSQSPRYKVAKRGQDVALRCDPISGHVSLFWYQQALGQGPEFLTYFQNEAQLDKSGLPSDRFFAERPEGSVSTLKIQRTQQEDSAVYLCASSLRQGRDNQPQHFGDGTRLSIL.

The chain couples TRBV19 to TRBJ2-3, with TRBD2 matching over 7 bases. The CDR3 covers 16 residues. In germline, CDR1 is LNHDA, CDR2 SQIVND (reference sequence). With 0 bases clipped from V and 7 bases from J, the junction kept 10 bases outside the gene matches. CDR3 residues: CASSIDPWGGVNTQYF. The CDR3 DNA reads TGTGCCAGTAGTATAGACCCTTGGGGGGGAGTTAATACGCAGTATTTT.

Notes on this clone: Lacking the conserved final phenylalanine or tryptophan, this CDR3 likely reflects a read error. The chain uses TRBV4-3 and TRBJ1-2; unclear D gene. V was trimmed by 0 bases and J by 4 bases, leaving 6 bases between them. Germline loops: CDR1 LGHNA, CDR2 YSLEER. The CDR3 totals 13 residues. The CDR3 region has the DNA TGCGCCAGCAGCCAAGATATGGGCTATGGCTACACCCTC. Protein sequence: CASSQDMGYGYTL.

This chain links TRBV5-1 with TRBJ1-6; 8 bases agree with TRBD1. There are 14 residues in the CDR3. The junction had 9 bases not matched to a gene; V was cut back by 2 bases and J by 14 bases. Germline loops: CDR1 SGHRS, CDR2 YFSETQ. The CDR3 coding sequence is TGCGCCAGCAGCTTAGGACAGGGAAGGTTGACCCTCCACTTT. It encodes CASSLGQGRLTLHF.

This clone occurred a few times. The chain carries TRBV4-1 and TRBJ2-1, with 8 bases fitting TRBD2. Germline V lookup: CDR1 MGHRA, CDR2 YSYEKL. J lost 0 bases, V lost 4 bases, and 8 bases had no gene match. This CDR3 is built from 17 residues. The CDR3 DNA reads TGCGCCAGCAGCCGAACTAGCGGTTTGGGCTCCTACAATGAGCAGTTCTTC. Its translation is CASSRTSGLGSYNEQFF.

This sequence joins TRBV20-1 and TRBJ2-7, with D hard to call. Germline V gives CDR1 DFQATT, CDR2 SNEGSKA (reference sequence). The CDR3 is 10 amino acids. The V end lost 3 bases, the J end lost 5 bases, and 5 bases lay between the germline ends. DNA for the CDR3: TGCAGTGCTAGTCGGGACGAGCAGTACGTC. This translates into CSASRDEQYV.

This clone was picked up one time. The V gene is TRBV6-1, the J gene TRBJ2-1, with D perhaps TRBD1 (5 bases). CDR3 length equals 14 residues. CDR1 and CDR2 from the germline V gene are MNHNS and SASEGT. V lost 2 bases to trimming and J lost 7 bases, with 12 bases between them. In nucleotides, the CDR3 is TGTGCCAGCAGTGAACCATATCAGGGTAATGAGCAGTTCTTC. Amino acids: CASSEPYQGNEQFF.

The chain joins TRBV21-1 to TRBJ2-7; the table names TRBD1, a call not compared with the DNA. TRBV21-1 is listed as a pseudogene. CDR3 length: 12 amino acids. In nucleotides, the CDR3 is TGTGCCAGAAGACAGGATTTCTACGAGCAGTACGTC. This translates into CARRQDFYEQYV.

The genes are TRBV18 and TRBJ1-1, with no clear D. Trimming removed 5 bases at V and 1 base at J, with 8 bases between. The CDR3 is 13 amino acids. The germline gives CDR1 KGHSH, CDR2 LQKENI. The CDR3 bases are TGTGCCAGCTCAAGCGGAGGGAACACTGAAGCTTTCTTT. Translating it yields CASSSGGNTEAFF.